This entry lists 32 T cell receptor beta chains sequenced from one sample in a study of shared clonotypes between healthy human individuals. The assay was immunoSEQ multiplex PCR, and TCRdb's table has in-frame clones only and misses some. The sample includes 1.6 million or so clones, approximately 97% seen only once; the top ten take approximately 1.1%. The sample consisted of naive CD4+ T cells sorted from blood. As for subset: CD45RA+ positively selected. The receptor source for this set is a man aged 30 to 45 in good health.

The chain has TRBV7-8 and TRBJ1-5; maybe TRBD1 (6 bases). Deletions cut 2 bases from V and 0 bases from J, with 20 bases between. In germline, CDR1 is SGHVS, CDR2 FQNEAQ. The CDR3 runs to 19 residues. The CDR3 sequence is CASSLRWAGADNSNQPQHF. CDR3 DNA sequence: TGTGCCAGCAGCTTAAGGTGGGCAGGGGCGGATAATAGCAATCAGCCCCAGCATTTT.

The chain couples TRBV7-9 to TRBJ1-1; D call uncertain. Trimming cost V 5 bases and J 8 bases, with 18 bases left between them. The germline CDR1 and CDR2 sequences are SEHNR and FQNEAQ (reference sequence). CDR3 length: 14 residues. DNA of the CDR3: TGTGCCAGCAGCCCCCTCCCCTCTAAGCCGGAAGCTTTCTTT. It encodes CASSPLPSKPEAFF.

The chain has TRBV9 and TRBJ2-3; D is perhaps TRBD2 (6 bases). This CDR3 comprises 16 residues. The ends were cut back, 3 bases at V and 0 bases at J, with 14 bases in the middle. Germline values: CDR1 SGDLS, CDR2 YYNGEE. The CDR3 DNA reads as TGTGCCAGCAGCGGTCCGGGACTGAAAAGCACAGATACGCAGTATTTT. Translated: CASSGPGLKSTDTQYF. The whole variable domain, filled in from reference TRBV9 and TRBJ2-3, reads DSGVTQTPKHLITATGQRVTLRCSPRSGDLSVYWYQQSLDQGLQFLIQYYNGEERAKGNILERFSAQQFPDLHSELNLSSLELGDSALYFCASSGPGLKSTDTQYFGPGTRLTVL.

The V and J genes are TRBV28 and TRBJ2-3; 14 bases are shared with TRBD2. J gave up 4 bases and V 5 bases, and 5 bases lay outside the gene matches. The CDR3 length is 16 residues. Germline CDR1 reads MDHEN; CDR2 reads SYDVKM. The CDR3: CASSPTSGRAPDTQYF. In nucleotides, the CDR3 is TGTGCCAGCAGTCCGACTAGCGGGAGGGCCCCAGATACGCAGTATTTT.

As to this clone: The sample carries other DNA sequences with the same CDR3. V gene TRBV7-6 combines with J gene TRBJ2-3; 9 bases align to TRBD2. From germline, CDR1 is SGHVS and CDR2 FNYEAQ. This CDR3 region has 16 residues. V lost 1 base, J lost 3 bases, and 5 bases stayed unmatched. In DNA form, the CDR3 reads TGTGCCAGCAGCTTAGGTAGCGGGAGTCTGACAGATACGCAGTATTTT. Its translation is CASSLGSGSLTDTQYF.

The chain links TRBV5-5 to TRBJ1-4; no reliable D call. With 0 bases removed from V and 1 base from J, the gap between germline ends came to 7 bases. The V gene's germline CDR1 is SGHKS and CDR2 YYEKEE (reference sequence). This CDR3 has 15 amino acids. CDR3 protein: CASSLGRVTNEKLFF. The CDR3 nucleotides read TGTGCCAGCAGCTTGGGTAGGGTAACTAATGAAAAACTGTTTTTT. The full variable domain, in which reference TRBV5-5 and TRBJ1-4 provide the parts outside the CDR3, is DAGVTQSPTHLIKTRGQQVTLRCSPISGHKSVSWYQQVLGQGPQFIFQYYEKEERGRGNFPDRFSARQFPNYSSELNVNALLLGDSALYLCASSLGRVTNEKLFFGSGTQLSVL.

Here the CDR3 reads CASSWSGSADTEAFF. The CDR3 nucleotides are TGTGCCAGCAGCTGGAGTGGGTCCGCGGACACTGAAGCTTTCTTT. The chain has TRBV7-8 and TRBJ1-1, with D hard to call. Germline assignment: CDR1 SGHVS and CDR2 FQNEAQ. The CDR3 extends over 15 amino acids. The ends were cut back, 4 bases at V and 3 bases at J, with 15 bases in the middle.

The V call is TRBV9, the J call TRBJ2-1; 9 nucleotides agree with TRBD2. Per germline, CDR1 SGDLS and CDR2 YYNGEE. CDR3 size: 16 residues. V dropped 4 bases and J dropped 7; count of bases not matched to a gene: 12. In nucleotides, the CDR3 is TGTGCCAGCAGCCCCTCCTTTAGCGGGAGTCGGAATGAGCAGTTCTTC. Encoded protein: CASSPSFSGSRNEQFF.

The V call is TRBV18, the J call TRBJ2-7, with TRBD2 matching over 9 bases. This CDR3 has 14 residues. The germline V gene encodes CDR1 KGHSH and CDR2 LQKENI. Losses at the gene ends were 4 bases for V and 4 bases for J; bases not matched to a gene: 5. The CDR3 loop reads CASSLGGREYEQYF. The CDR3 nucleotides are TGTGCCAGCTCACTAGGCGGGAGGGAGTACGAGCAGTACTTC.

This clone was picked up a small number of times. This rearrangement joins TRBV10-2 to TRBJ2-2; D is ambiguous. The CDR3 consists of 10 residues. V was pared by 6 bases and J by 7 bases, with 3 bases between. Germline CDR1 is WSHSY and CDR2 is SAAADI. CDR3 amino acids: CASRDGELFF. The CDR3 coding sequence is TGCGCCAGCAGGGACGGGGAGCTGTTTTTT.

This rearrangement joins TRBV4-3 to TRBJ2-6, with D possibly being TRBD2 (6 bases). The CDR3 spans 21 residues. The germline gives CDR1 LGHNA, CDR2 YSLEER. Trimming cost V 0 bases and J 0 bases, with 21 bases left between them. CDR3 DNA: TGCGCCAGCAGCCAAGATGCGGTGCGCGGGGCTCTCTACTCTGGGGCCAACGTCCTGACTTTC. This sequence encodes CASSQDAVRGALYSGANVLTF.

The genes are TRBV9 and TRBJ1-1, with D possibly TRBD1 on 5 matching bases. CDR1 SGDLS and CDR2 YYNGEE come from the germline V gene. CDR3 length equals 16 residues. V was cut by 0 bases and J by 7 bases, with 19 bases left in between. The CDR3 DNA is TGTGCCAGCAGCGTAGCCCCGTTCGGGGCAAGGGATGAAGCTTTCTTT. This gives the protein CASSVAPFGARDEAFF. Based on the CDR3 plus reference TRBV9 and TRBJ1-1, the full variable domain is DSGVTQTPKHLITATGQRVTLRCSPRSGDLSVYWYQQSLDQGLQFLIQYYNGEERAKGNILERFSAQQFPDLHSELNLSSLELGDSALYFCASSVAPFGARDEAFFGQGTRLTVV.

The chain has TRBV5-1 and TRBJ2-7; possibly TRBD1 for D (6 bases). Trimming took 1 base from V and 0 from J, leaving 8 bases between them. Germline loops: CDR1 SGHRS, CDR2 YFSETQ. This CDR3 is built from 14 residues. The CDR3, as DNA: TGCGCCAGCAGCTTGAGGGACAACTCCTACGAGCAGTACTTC. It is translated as CASSLRDNSYEQYF.

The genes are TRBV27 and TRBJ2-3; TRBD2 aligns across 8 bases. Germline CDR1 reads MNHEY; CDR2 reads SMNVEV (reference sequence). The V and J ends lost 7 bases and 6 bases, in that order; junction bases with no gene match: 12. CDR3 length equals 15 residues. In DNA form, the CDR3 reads TGTGCCAGCACCCGAGCGGGGGTCAAGTCGGATACGCAGTATTTT. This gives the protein CASTRAGVKSDTQYF.

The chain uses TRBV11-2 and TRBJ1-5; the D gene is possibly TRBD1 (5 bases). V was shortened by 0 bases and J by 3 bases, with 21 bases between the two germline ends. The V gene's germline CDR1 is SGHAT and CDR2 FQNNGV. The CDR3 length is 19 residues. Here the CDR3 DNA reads TGTGCCAGCAGCTTAGAACGCCGGGACTTCTACCCCCTCAATCAGCCCCAGCATTTT. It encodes CASSLERRDFYPLNQPQHF.

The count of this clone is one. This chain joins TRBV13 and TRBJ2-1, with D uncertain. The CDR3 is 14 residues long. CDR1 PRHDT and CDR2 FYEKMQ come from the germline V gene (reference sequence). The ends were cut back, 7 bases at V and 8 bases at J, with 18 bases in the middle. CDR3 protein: CASIPSQGIHEQFF. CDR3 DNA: TGTGCCAGCATCCCTTCCCAAGGGATACATGAGCAGTTCTTC.

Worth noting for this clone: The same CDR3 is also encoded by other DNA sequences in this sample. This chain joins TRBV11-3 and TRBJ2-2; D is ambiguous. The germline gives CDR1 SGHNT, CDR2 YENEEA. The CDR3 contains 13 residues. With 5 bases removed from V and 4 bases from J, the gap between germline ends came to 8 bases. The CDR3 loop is CASSPRATGELFF. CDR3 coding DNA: TGTGCCAGCAGCCCCCGGGCCACCGGGGAGCTGTTTTTT.

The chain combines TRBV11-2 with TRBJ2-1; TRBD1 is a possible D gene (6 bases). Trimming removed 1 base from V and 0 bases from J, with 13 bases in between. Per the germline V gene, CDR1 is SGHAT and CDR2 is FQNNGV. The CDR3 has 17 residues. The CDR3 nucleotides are TGTGCCAGCAGCTTAGGGGCACAGGGATACTCCTACAATGAGCAGTTCTTC. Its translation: CASSLGAQGYSYNEQFF. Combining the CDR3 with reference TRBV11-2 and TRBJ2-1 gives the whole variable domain EAGVAQSPRYKIIEKRQSVAFWCNPISGHATLYWYQQILGQGPKLLIQFQNNGVVDDSQLPKDRFSAERLKGVDSTLKIQPAKLEDSAVYLCASSLGAQGYSYNEQFFGPGTRLTVL.

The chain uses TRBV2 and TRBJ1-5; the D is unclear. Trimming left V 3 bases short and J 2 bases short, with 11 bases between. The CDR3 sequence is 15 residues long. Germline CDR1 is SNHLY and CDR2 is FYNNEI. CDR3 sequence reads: CASSDRAPGNQPQHF. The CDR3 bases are TGTGCCAGCAGTGACCGGGCCCCAGGCAATCAGCCCCAGCATTTT.

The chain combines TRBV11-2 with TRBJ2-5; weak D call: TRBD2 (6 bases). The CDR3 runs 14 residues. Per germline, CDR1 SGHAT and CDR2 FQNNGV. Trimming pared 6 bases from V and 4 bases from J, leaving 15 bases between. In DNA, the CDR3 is TGTGCCAGCAGGTTCCGGAGGGTCGGAGAGACCCAGTACTTC. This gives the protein CASRFRRVGETQYF.

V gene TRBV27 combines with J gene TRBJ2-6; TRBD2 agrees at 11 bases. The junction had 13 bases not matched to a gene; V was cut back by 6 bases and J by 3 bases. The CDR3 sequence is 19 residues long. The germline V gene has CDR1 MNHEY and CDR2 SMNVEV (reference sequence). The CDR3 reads CASRQVPGTSGLGANVLTF. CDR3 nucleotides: TGTGCCAGCAGACAAGTCCCCGGGACTAGCGGTCTTGGGGCCAACGTCCTGACTTTC.

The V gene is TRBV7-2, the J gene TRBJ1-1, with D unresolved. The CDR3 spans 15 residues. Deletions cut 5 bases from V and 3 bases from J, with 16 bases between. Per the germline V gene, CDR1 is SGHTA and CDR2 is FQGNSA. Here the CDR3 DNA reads TGTGCCAGCAGCCCGCGGGGTTTGGTTGACACTGAAGCTTTCTTT. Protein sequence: CASSPRGLVDTEAFF.

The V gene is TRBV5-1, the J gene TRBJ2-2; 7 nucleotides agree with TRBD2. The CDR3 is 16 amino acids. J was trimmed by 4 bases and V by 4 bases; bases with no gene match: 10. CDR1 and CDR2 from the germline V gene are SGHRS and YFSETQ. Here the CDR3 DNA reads TGCGCCAGCAGCACGATAATGGTAGCGGGCACCGGGGAGCTGTTTTTT. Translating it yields CASSTIMVAGTGELFF.

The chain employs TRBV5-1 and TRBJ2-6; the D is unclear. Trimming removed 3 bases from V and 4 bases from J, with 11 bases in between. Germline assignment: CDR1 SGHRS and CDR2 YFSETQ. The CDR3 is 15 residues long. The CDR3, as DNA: TGCGCCAGCAGCTCGGAACCATCGGGGGCCAACGTCCTGACTTTC. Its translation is CASSSEPSGANVLTF.

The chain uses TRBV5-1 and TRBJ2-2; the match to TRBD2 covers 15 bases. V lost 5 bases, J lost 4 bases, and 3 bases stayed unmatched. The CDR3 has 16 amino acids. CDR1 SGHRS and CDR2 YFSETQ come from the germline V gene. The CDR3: CASSRTSGRGTGELFF. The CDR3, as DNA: TGCGCCAGCAGTAGGACTAGCGGGAGGGGCACCGGGGAGCTGTTTTTT. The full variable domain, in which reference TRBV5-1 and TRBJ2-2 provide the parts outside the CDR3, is KAGVTQTPRYLIKTRGQQVTLSCSPISGHRSVSWYQQTPGQGLQFLFEYFSETQRNKGNFPGRFSGRQFSNSRSEMNVSTLELGDSALYLCASSRTSGRGTGELFFGEGSRLTVL.

CDR3 bases: TGTGCCAGCAGCCACGCAGGGGTTCTGGGGACCCAGTACTTC. Its protein product is CASSHAGVLGTQYF. This rearrangement joins TRBV14 to TRBJ2-5; the D gene is possibly TRBD1 (6 bases). The germline gives CDR1 SGHDN, CDR2 FVKESK. This CDR3 contains 14 residues. Trimming stripped 3 bases from V and 7 bases from J, with 15 bases between.

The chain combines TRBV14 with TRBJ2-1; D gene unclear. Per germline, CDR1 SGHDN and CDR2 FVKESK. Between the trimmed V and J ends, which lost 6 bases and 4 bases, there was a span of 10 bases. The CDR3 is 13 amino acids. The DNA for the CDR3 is TGTGCCAGCAGGAGGAACCAATACAATGAGCAGTTCTTC. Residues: CASRRNQYNEQFF.

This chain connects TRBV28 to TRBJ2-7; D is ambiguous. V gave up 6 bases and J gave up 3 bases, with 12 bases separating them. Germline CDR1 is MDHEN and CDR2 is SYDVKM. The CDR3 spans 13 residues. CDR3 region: CASRGRKNYEQYF. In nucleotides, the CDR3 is TGTGCCAGCAGAGGGCGCAAAAACTACGAGCAGTACTTC.

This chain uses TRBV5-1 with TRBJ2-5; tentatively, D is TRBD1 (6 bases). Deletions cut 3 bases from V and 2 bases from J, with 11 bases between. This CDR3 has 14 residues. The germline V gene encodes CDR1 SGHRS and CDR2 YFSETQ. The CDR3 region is CASSSQGRQETQYF. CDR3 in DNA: TGCGCCAGCAGCTCACAGGGACGACAAGAGACCCAGTACTTC.

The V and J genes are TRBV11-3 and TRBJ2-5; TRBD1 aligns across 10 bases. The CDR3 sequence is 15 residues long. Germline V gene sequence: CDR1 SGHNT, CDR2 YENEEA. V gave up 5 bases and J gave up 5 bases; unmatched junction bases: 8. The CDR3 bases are TGTGCCAGCAGCATGGGACAGGGGCTGAGGGAGACCCAGTACTTC. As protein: CASSMGQGLRETQYF.

The CDR3 nucleotides read TGTGCCAGCAGCCCCTCGCTGACAGGGGGAACTGAAGCTTTCTTT. It translates to CASSPSLTGGTEAFF. The chain has TRBV7-9 and TRBJ1-1, with TRBD1 matching over 9 bases. The CDR3 loop spans 15 amino acids. The germline CDR1 and CDR2 sequences are SEHNR and FQNEAQ (reference sequence). Trimming removed 5 bases from V and 5 bases from J; junction bases left unmatched: 9. Complete variable domain (other parts from reference TRBV7-9 and TRBJ1-1): DTGVSQNPRHKITKRGQNVTFRCDPISEHNRLYWYRQTLGQGPEFLTYFQNEAQLEKSRLLSDRFSAERPKGSFSTLEIQRTEQGDSAMYLCASSPSLTGGTEAFFGQGTRLTVV.

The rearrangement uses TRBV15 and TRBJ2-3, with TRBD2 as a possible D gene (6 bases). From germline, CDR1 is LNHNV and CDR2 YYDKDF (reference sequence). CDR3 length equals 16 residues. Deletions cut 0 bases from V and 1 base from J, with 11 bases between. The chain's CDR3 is CATSRDVLAGTDTQYF. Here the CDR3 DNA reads TGTGCCACCAGCAGAGATGTATTAGCGGGCACAGATACGCAGTATTTT.